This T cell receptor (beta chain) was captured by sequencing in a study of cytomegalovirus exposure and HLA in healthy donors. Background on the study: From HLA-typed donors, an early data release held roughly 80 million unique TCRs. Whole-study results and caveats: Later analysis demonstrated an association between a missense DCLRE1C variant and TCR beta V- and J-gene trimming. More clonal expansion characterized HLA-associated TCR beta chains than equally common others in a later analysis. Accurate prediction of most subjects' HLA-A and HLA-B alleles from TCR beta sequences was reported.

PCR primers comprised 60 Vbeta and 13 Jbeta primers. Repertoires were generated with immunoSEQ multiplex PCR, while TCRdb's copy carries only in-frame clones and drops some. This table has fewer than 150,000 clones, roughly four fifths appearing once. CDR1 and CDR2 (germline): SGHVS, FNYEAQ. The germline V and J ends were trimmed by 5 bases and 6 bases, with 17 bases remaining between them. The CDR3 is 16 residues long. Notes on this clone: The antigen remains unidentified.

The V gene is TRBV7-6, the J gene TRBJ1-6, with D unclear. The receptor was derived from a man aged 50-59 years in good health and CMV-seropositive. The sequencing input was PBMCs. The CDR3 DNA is TGTGCCAGCAGCGCGATGCTTGGGGAGAGTAATTCACCCCTCCACTTT. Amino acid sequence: CASSAMLGESNSPLHF.